This record covers a single T cell receptor (beta chain). V lost 3 bases and J 4 bases, leaving 7 bases between the germline ends. The CDR3 has 13 residues. CDR1 is MNHNS, CDR2 SASEGT, per germline. The data are from a study of blood T cells in healthy people across ages. Using a J-beta primer mix together with a sample-barcoded 5' primer, a second PCR was run for about 6 to 11 cycles. Each CDR3 protein gets one entry after TCRdb re-called the 5' RACE reads with MiXCR. The table lists 1.5 million to 2 million distinct CDR3 sequences, roughly 52% of them singletons, with roughly 2% in the top ten. The chain uses TRBV6-1 and TRBJ1-5; no firm D call. This sequence was found in a woman aged 40-49 years in good health. Sequencing used blood. The CDR3 sequence: CASSDSKNQPQHF. CDR3 sequence (DNA): TGTGCCAGCAGTGACAGTAAAAATCAGCCCCAGCATTTT.